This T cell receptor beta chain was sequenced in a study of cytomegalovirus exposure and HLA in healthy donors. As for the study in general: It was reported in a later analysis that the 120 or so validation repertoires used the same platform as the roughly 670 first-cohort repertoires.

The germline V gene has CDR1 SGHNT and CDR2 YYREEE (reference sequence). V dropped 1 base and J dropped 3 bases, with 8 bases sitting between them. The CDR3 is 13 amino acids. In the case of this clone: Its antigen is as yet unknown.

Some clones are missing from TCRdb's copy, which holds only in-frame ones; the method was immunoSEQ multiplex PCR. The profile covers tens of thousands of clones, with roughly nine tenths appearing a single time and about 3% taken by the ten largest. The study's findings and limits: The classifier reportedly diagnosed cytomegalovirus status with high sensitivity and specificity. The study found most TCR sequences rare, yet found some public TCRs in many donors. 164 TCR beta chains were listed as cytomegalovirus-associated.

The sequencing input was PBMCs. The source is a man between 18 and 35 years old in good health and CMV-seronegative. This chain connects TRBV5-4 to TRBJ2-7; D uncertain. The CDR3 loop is CASSLRSNYEQYF. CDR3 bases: TGTGCCAGCAGCTTGCGTAGTAACTACGAGCAGTACTTC.